The 11 T cell receptor beta chains presented below share a single source sample, sequenced in a study of blood T cells in healthy people across ages. A second about 7 to 11 cycle PCR used barcoded and J-beta primers. Via MiXCR, TCRdb re-called the 5' RACE reads, giving one row per CDR3 protein. The sample lists hundreds of thousands of distinct CDR3 sequences; roughly 64% were seen once. Sequencing was carried out using blood. Receptors originate from a young man in good health.

The CDR3: CASSFGGRRQETQYF. Written as DNA, the CDR3 is TGTGCCAGCAGCTTCGGAGGGAGGCGGCAAGAGACCCAGTACTTC. The chain links TRBV7-9 to TRBJ2-5; TRBD2 might be the D (6 bases). The CDR3 is 15 amino acids. Per germline, CDR1 SEHNR and CDR2 FQNEAQ (reference sequence). V gave up 3 bases and J gave up 2 bases, with 13 bases separating them.

The chain has TRBV20-1 and TRBJ1-5; TRBD1 is a possible D gene (5 bases). CDR1 DFQATT and CDR2 SNEGSKA come from the germline V gene (reference sequence). V shed 8 bases and J shed 4 bases, with 15 bases lying between them. The CDR3 loop spans 13 amino acids. The CDR3 spells CSLLQGFNQPQHF. The CDR3 nucleotides are TGCAGTCTTCTTCAGGGCTTTAATCAGCCCCAGCATTTT.

The chain carries TRBV27 and TRBJ2-3; D might be TRBD2 (5 bases). The CDR3 sequence is 16 residues long. V lost 5 bases to trimming and J lost 2 bases, with 17 bases between them. CDR1 and CDR2 from the germline V gene are MNHEY and SMNVEV (reference sequence). DNA of the CDR3: TGTGCCAGCAGTCCGACGGACTCTCCCTACACAGATACGCAGTATTTT. It encodes CASSPTDSPYTDTQYF.

This clonotype was detected ten times or more. The rearrangement joins TRBV4-2 to TRBJ1-2; D is uncertain. Trimming took off 0 bases at V and 4 bases at J, with 12 bases between the two ends. Germline V gene sequence: CDR1 LGHNA, CDR2 YNFKEQ. CDR3 size: 15 residues. The CDR3 bases are TGTGCCAGCAGCCAAGACTGGGTTGGCCTCTATGGCTACACCTTC. It is translated as CASSQDWVGLYGYTF.

This clonotype has just a few counts. The rearrangement uses TRBV10-3 and TRBJ1-2, with D perhaps TRBD1 (6 bases). From germline, CDR1 is ENHRY and CDR2 SYGVKD. CDR3 length equals 13 residues. The V end lost 7 bases, the J end lost 6 bases, and 15 bases lay between the germline ends. The CDR3 region has the DNA TGTGCCATCACTTCAGGGGCAGGAGATGGCTACACCTTC. Translation: CAITSGAGDGYTF.

This chain uses TRBV20-1 with TRBJ2-3; the D gene is possibly TRBD2 (6 bases). Trimming left V 3 bases short and J 2 bases short, with 12 bases between. The CDR3 is made up of 14 amino acids. Germline V gene data show CDR1 as DFQATT and CDR2 as SNEGSKA (reference sequence). The CDR3 loop reads CSARRGFLTDTQYF. In DNA, the CDR3 is TGCAGTGCTAGGCGGGGTTTTCTCACAGATACGCAGTATTTT.

The CDR3 protein is CASSSGIPYEQYF. The CDR3 nucleotides read TGTGCCAGTAGCTCTGGGATCCCATACGAGCAGTACTTC. The V call is TRBV19, the J call TRBJ2-5; D remains ambiguous. The DNA end lines up better with TRBJ2-7; the J call may be wrong. This CDR3 spans 13 amino acids. CDR1 LNHDA and CDR2 SQIVND come from the germline V gene (reference sequence).

In this sample, this clonotype turned up once. The chain is built from TRBV6-2 or TRBV6-3 and TRBJ2-7, with D perhaps TRBD1 or TRBD2 (5 bases each). The DNA matches TRBJ2-5 better at its end, which makes the J call doubtful. CDR3 length: 15 amino acids. Germline-derived CDR1 and CDR2 are MNHEY and SVGEGT. The CDR3, as DNA: TGTGCCAGTAGTGGACTGGGGACGATGGTGTGGACCCAGTACTTC. Residues: CASSGLGTMVWTQYF.

This chain uses TRBV7-9 with TRBJ2-1, with 9 positions matching TRBD1. V shed 4 bases, J shed 2 bases, and the junction held 12 bases outside the gene matches. Germline assignment: CDR1 SEHNR and CDR2 FQNEAQ (reference sequence). The CDR3 runs to 18 residues. The CDR3 sequence: CASSSGTGKWGTYNEQFF. The CDR3, as DNA: TGTGCCAGCAGCTCCGGGACAGGGAAATGGGGCACCTACAATGAGCAGTTCTTC. Complete variable domain (other parts from reference TRBV7-9 and TRBJ2-1): DTGVSQNPRHKITKRGQNVTFRCDPISEHNRLYWYRQTLGQGPEFLTYFQNEAQLEKSRLLSDRFSAERPKGSFSTLEIQRTEQGDSAMYLCASSSGTGKWGTYNEQFFGPGTRLTVL.

This clonotype was counted between two and nine times. The genes are TRBV7-9 and TRBJ1-5, with no clear D. Germline CDR1 is SEHNR and CDR2 is FQNEAQ (reference sequence). Trimming took 4 bases from V and 6 from J, leaving 13 bases between them. The CDR3 runs 14 residues. In nucleotides, the CDR3 is TGTGCCAGCAGCTCGACCGGTTCCATTCAGCCCCAGCATTTT. This sequence encodes CASSSTGSIQPQHF.

The rearrangement uses TRBV20-1 and TRBJ1-1, with D possibly TRBD1 on 5 matching bases. The germline gives CDR1 DFQATT, CDR2 SNEGSKA (reference sequence). V lost 3 bases and J 3 bases, leaving 14 bases between the germline ends. CDR3 length: 14 residues. The CDR3 spells CSASTGIVDTEAFF. The CDR3 DNA follows: TGCAGTGCTAGTACAGGAATAGTGGACACTGAAGCTTTCTTT.